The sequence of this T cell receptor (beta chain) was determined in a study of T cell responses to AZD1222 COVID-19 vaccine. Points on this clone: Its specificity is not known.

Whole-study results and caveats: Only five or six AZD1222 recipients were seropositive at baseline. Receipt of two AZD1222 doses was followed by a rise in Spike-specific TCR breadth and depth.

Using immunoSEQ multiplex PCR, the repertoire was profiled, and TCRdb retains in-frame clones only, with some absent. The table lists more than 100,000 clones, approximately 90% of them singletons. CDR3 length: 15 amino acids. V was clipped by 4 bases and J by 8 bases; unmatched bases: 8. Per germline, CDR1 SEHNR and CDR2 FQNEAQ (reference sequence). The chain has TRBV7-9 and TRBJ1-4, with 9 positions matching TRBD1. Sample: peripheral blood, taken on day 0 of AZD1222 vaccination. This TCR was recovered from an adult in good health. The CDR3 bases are TGTGCCAGCAGCTCCCCGGGACAGGGTGGAGAAAAACTGTTTTTT. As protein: CASSSPGQGGEKLFF. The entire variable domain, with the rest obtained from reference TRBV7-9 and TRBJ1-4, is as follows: DTGVSQNPRHKITKRGQNVTFRCDPISEHNRLYWYRQTLGQGPEFLTYFQNEAQLEKSRLLSDRFSAERPKGSFSTLEIQRTEQGDSAMYLCASSSPGQGGEKLFFGSGTQLSVL.